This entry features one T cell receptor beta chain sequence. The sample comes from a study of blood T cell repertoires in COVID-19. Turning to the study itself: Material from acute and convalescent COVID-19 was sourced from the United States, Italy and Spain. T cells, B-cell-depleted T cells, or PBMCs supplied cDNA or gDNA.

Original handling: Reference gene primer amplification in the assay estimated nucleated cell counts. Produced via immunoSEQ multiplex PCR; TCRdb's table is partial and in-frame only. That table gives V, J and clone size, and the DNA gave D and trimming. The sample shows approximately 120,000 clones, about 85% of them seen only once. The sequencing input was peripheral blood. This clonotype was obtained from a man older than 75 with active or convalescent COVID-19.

The CDR3 loop reads CASSLGSVNTGELFF. CDR3 coding DNA: TGTGCCAGCAGCTTAGGTTCGGTTAACACCGGGGAGCTGTTTTTT. The V and J genes are TRBV7-9 and TRBJ2-2; D is unresolved. This CDR3 is 15 amino acids long. Germline V CDR1 and CDR2: SEHNR, FQNEAQ (reference sequence). V lost 1 base and J 2 bases, leaving 8 bases between the germline ends. The whole variable domain, remainder taken from reference TRBV7-9 and TRBJ2-2, is DTGVSQNPRHKITKRGQNVTFRCDPISEHNRLYWYRQTLGQGPEFLTYFQNEAQLEKSRLLSDRFSAERPKGSFSTLEIQRTEQGDSAMYLCASSLGSVNTGELFFGEGSRLTVL.